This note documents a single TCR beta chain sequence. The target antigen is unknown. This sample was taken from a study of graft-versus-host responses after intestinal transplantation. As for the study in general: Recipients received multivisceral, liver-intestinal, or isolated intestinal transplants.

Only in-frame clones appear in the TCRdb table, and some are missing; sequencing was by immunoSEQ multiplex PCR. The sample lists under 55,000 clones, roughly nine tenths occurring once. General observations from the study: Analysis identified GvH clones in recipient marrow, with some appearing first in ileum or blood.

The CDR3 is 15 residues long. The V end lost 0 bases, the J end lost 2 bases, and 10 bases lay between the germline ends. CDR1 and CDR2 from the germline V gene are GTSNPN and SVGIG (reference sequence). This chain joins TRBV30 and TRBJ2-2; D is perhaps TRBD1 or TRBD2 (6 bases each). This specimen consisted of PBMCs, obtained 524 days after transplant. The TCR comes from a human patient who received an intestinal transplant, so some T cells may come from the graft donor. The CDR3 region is CAWSVGGPNTGELFF. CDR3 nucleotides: TGTGCCTGGAGTGTCGGGGGCCCCAACACCGGGGAGCTGTTTTTT. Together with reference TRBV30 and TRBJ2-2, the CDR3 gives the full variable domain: SQTIHQWPATLVQPVGSPLSLECTVEGTSNPNLYWYRQAAGRGLQLLFYSVGIGQISSEVPQNLSASRPQDRQFILSSKKLLLSDSGFYLCAWSVGGPNTGELFFGEGSRLTVL.